This T cell receptor (beta chain) was identified in a study of T-cell memory formation after mild COVID-19. After 5'RACE with constant-segment primers, TCR alpha and TCR beta cDNA libraries carrying sample barcodes and UMIs were obtained. In TCRdb, the 5' RACE reads were re-called with MiXCR into one record per CDR3 protein. Among tens of thousands of distinct CDR3 sequences listed, roughly 14% were seen once. Per the germline V gene, CDR1 is MNHEY and CDR2 is SVGAGI. The CDR3 covers 12 residues. Trimming removed 6 bases from V and 1 base from J, with 6 bases in between. This clonotype was counted many times.

The sequencing sample was made of PBMCs or a T cell subset sorted from them (not recorded which). This sequence originates from an adult woman who had mild COVID-19 (a few samples of this study predate the infection). Cell type and time point are not known. The chain uses TRBV6-5 and TRBJ1-1; D gene unclear. As DNA, the CDR3 is TGTGCCAGCAGATTAGAGAACACTGAAGCTTTCTTT. Protein: CASRLENTEAFF.